These 4 T cell receptor beta chains were sequenced from one sample in a study of blood T cell repertoires in COVID-19. Clones were sequenced by immunoSEQ multiplex PCR, and TCRdb holds only the in-frame ones, with some missing. The sample includes roughly 300,000 clones, 83% of them seen just once. Sequenced input: peripheral blood. The source is a woman aged 45-60 years who had recovered from COVID-19.

This chain joins TRBV9 and TRBJ2-1, with a tentative D call TRBD1 (5 bases). Germline assignment: CDR1 SGDLS and CDR2 YYNGEE. The V gene lost 4 bases and the J gene lost 0 bases, with 11 bases spanning the gap. There are 15 residues in the CDR3. The CDR3 nucleotides read TGTGCCAGCAGCCCAAGAGACAGCTCCTACAATGAGCAGTTCTTC. Its translation: CASSPRDSSYNEQFF.

The chain joins TRBV5-1 to TRBJ1-2, with 7 bases aligning to TRBD1. CDR3 length: 15 amino acids. Trimming at V came to 4 bases and at J to 0 bases, leaving 6 bases not matched to a gene. The germline gives CDR1 SGHRS, CDR2 YFSETQ. CDR3 DNA: TGCGCCAGCAGCCTGGACAGGTGGGCTAACTATGGCTACACCTTC. This sequence encodes CASSLDRWANYGYTF.

V gene TRBV3-1 (or the pseudogene TRBV3-2) combines with J gene TRBJ2-1, with TRBD2 matching over 9 bases. CDR1 is LGHDT, CDR2 YNNKEL, per germline (reference sequence). The CDR3 runs 17 residues. V trimming: 4 bases; J trimming: 1 base; junction bases outside the gene matches: 8. In DNA, the CDR3 is TGTGCCAGCAGCCCCTTCATGGCGGGGGGGTCCTACAATGAGCAGTTCTTC. The encoded protein is CASSPFMAGGSYNEQFF.

This clone was seen more than once but under ten times. The genes are TRBV19 and TRBJ1-5; a possible D gene is TRBD1 (5 bases). The V gene's germline CDR1 is LNHDA and CDR2 SQIVND (reference sequence). CDR3 length: 15 residues. Trimming removed 7 bases at V and 3 bases at J, with 16 bases between. The CDR3: CASTLLRGDNQPQHF. In DNA form, the CDR3 reads TGTGCCAGTACCCTCTTGCGGGGGGACAATCAGCCCCAGCATTTT.